This is a list of T cell receptor beta chains from one sample in a study of blood T cell repertoires in COVID-19. Measured with immunoSEQ multiplex PCR; TCRdb has only the in-frame clones, and not every one. The profile covers 90,000 to 150,000 clones, with around 87% appearing a single time and over 7% taken by the ten largest. Sequenced input: peripheral blood. These TCRs come from a human donor in a cohort sampled during active COVID-19. Each CDR3 is given without its conserved first and last residue.

j_call | cdr3_length | v_call | cdr3_aa
TRBJ1-5 | 13 | TRBV10-3 | AISVDRFSNQPQH
TRBJ1-4 | 12 | TRBV5-1 | ASSLTGLGEKLF
TRBJ2-5 | 14 | TRBV11-3 | ASSLGVRLHQETQY
TRBJ1-1 | 14 | TRBV23-1 | ASSQFGPSGGTEAF
TRBJ2-7 | 12 | TRBV5-1 | ASTIQGGGYEQY
TRBJ2-3 | 13 | TRBV5-1 | ASSLAGVGTDTQY
TRBJ2-7 | 11 | TRBV6-5 | ASEGQETYEQY
TRBJ2-7 | 9 | TRBV19 | ASTFAGEQY
TRBJ1-5 | 11 | TRBV18 | ASSRQDNQPQH
TRBJ2-7 | 12 | TRBV15 | ATSREAGAYEQY
TRBJ2-1 | 13 | TRBV7-3 | ASSLMRGLAGEQF
TRBJ1-4 | 13 | TRBV9 | ASSEGTGDYEKLF
TRBJ1-1 | 12 | TRBV25-1 | ASRVAGQNTEAF
TRBJ1-5 | 13 | TRBV19 | ASIPTGGGNQPQH
TRBJ2-5 | 14 | TRBV18 | ASSLTTRSIQETQY
TRBJ2-5 | 11 | TRBV11-3 | ASTLDTEETQY
TRBJ1-2 | 12 | TRBV19 | ASSDSDSFYGYT
TRBJ1-5 | 11 | TRBV2 | ASRGQGIQPQH
TRBJ2-1 | 14 | TRBV7-9 | ASSPKRGAPYNEQF
TRBJ1-3 | 14 | TRBV28 | ASSFGNRNSGNTIY
TRBJ1-5 | 13 | TRBV5-1 | ASSLSGGNNQPQH
TRBJ2-7 | 11 | TRBV29-1 | SVEDRGRYEQY
TRBJ1-4 | 13 | TRBV11-3 | ASSAGQGNNEKLF
TRBJ2-7 | 12 | TRBV7-2 | ASSPSGGQYEQY
TRBJ2-3 | 13 | TRBV4-2 | ASSQELAGLNTQY
TRBJ1-3 | 9 | TRBV19 | ASNSGNTIY
TRBJ2-3 | 10 | TRBV12-3/TRBV12-4 | ASSVPPDTQY
TRBJ1-4 | 12 | TRBV28 | ASKIGEGDEKLF
TRBJ2-3 | 13 | TRBV7-8 | ASSHPSGPRDTQY
TRBJ2-1 | 15 | TRBV28 | ASSWGGLAGSYNEQF
TRBJ2-1 | 13 | TRBV19 | ASKQGLAGINEQF
TRBJ1-2 | 12 | TRBV29-1 | SVELTPPNYGYT
TRBJ2-5 | 22 | TRBV21-1 | ASAQETGQASVRRPDGYQETQY
TRBJ2-7 | 11 | TRBV7-9 | ASSLELATGQY
TRBJ1-5 | 12 | TRBV6-5 | ASREYTGNQPQH
TRBJ2-1 | 14 | TRBV4-1 | ASSQEALAGYNEQF
TRBJ1-4 | 11 | TRBV27 | ASRRGRSEKLF
TRBJ1-2 | 11 | TRBV28 | ASSQAGNYGYT